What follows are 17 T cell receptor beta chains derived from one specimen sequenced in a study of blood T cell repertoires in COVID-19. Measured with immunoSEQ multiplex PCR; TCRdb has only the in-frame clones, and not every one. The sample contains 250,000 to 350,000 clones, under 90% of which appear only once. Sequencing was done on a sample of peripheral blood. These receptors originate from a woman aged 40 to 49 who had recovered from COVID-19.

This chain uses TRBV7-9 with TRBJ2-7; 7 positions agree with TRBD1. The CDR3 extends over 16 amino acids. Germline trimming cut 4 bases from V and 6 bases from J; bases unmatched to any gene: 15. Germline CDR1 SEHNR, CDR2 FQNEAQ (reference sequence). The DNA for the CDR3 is TGTGCCAGCAGCTCCCCGGACAGGCCGGGGTACCTCGAGCAGTACTTC. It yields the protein CASSSPDRPGYLEQYF.

As DNA, the CDR3 is TGTGCCAGCAGCGTAGGGACTAGCGGGAGGGTGGCAGATACGCAGTATTTT. It translates to CASSVGTSGRVADTQYF. The chain carries TRBV9 and TRBJ2-3, with 15 bases matching TRBD2. V lost 0 bases and J lost 4; bases outside the gene matches: 3. The CDR3 has 17 amino acids. The germline V gene has CDR1 SGDLS and CDR2 YYNGEE.

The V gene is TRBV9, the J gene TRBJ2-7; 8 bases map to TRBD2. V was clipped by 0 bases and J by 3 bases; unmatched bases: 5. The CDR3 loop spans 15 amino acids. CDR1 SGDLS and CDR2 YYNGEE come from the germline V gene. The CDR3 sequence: CASSVGATSVYEQYF. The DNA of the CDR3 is TGTGCCAGCAGCGTAGGGGCGACTAGCGTCTACGAGCAGTACTTC.

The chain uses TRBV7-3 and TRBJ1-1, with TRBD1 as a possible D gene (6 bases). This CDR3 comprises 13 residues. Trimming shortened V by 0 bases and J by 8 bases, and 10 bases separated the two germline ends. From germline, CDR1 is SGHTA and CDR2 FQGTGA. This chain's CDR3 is CASSLTGDREAFF. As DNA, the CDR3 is TGTGCCAGCAGCTTAACCGGAGACAGGGAAGCTTTCTTT. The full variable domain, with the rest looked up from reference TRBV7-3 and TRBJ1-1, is GAGVSQTPSNKVTEKGKYVELRCDPISGHTALYWYRQSLGQGPEFLIYFQGTGAADDSGLPNDRFFAVRPEGSVSTLKIQRTERGDSAVYLCASSLTGDREAFFGQGTRLTVV.

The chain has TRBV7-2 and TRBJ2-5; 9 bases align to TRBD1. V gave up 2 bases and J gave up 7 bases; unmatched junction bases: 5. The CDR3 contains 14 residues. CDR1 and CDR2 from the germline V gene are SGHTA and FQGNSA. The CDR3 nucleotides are TGTGCCAGCAGCTTACTACAGGGGGCGGGGACCCAGTACTTC. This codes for CASSLLQGAGTQYF.

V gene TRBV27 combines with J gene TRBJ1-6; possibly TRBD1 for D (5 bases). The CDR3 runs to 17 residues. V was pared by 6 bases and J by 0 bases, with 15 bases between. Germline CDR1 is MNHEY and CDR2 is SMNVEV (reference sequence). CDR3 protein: CASRWGLPSSYNSPLHF. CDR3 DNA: TGTGCCAGCAGATGGGGACTCCCGAGCTCCTATAATTCACCCCTCCACTTT.

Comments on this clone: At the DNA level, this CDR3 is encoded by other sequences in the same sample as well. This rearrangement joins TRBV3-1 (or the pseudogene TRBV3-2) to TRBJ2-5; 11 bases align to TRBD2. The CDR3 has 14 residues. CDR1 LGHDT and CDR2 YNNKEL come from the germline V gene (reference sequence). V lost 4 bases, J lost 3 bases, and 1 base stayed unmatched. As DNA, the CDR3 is TGTGCCAGCAGCCTGACTAGCGGGAAAGAGACCCAGTACTTC. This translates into CASSLTSGKETQYF.

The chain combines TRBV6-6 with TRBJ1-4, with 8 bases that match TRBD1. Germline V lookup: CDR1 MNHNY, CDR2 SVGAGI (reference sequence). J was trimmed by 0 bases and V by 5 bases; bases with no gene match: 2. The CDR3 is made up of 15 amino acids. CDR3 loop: CASSQDRATNEKLFF. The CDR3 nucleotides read TGTGCCAGCAGTCAGGACAGGGCAACTAATGAAAAACTGTTTTTT.

CDR3 nucleotides: TGTGCCAGCAGCCCAGGGGGCCCCTACGAGCAGTACTTC. Protein sequence: CASSPGGPYEQYF. The rearrangement links TRBV6-6 to TRBJ2-7, with 8 bases lining up with TRBD1. Germline lookup yields CDR1 MNHNY and CDR2 SVGAGI (reference sequence). With V trimmed by 6 bases and J by 2 bases, 3 bases remained unmatched. The CDR3 runs to 13 residues.

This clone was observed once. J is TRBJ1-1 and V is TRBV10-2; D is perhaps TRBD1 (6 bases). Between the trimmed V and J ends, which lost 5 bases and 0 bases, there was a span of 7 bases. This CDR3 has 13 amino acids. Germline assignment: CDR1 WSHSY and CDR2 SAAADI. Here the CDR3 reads CASSYRVNTEAFF. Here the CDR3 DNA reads TGCGCCAGCAGTTACAGGGTGAACACTGAAGCTTTCTTT.

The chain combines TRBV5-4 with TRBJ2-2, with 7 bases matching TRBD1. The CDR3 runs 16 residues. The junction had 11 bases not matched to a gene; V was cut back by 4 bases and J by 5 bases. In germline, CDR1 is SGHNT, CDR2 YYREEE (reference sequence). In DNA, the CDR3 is TGTGCCAGCAGCCCTAGGCAGGGGGTTCAAACCGGGGAGCTGTTTTTT. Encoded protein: CASSPRQGVQTGELFF.

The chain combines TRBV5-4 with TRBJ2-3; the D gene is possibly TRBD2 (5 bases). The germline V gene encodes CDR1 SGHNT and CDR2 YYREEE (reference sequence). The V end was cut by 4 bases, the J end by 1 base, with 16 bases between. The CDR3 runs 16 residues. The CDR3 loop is CASSVDYSLGTDTQYF. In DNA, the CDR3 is TGTGCCAGCAGCGTCGACTACTCTCTCGGCACAGATACGCAGTATTTT.

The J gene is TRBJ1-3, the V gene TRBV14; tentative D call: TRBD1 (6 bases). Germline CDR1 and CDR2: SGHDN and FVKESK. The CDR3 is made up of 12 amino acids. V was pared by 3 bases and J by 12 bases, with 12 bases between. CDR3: CASSHGQNGIYF. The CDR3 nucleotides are TGTGCCAGCAGCCACGGACAGAATGGCATATATTTT.

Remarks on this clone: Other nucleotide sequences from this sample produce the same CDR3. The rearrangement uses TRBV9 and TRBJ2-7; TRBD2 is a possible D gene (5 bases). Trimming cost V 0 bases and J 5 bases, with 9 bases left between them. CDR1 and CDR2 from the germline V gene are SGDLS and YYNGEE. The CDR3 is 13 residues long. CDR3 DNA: TGTGCCAGCAGCGTAGGAGGGTTCGACGAGCAGTACTTC. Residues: CASSVGGFDEQYF.

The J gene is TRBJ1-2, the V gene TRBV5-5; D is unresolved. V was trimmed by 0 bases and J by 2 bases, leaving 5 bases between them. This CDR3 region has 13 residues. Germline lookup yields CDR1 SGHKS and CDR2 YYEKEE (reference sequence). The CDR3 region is CASSLDINYGYTF. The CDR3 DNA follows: TGTGCCAGCAGCTTGGACATAAACTATGGCTACACCTTC.

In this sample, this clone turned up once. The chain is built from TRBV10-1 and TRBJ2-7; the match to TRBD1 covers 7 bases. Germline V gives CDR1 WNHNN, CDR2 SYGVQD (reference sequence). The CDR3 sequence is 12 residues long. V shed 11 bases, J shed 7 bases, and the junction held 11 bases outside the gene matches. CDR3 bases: TGCGCCCGCAAAACAGGGGCCGGGGAGCAGTACTTC. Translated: CARKTGAGEQYF.

CDR3 protein: CASSTSPGLTTRDEQYF. CDR3 in DNA: TGTGCCAGTAGTACCTCCCCCGGACTAACGACTCGGGACGAGCAGTACTTC. The V gene is TRBV19, the J gene TRBJ2-7; D is perhaps TRBD2 (6 bases). Trimming left V 4 bases short and J 5 bases short, with 24 bases between. This CDR3 is 17 amino acids long. CDR1 is LNHDA and CDR2 is SQIVND in the germline V gene (reference sequence).